The subject of this entry is one T cell receptor (beta chain). Its antigen is still unknown. The sample is drawn from a study of shared clonotypes between healthy human individuals. Whole-study results and caveats: Shared clonotypes across all four donors exceeded non-shared ones in generation probability.

Sorted-subset replicate PCRs used about 0.2 ug of genomic DNA. This amount corresponded to some 30,000 T cell genomes. Some clones are missing from TCRdb's copy, which holds only in-frame ones; the method was immunoSEQ multiplex PCR. The sample records about 600,000 clones, approximately 97% being singletons. V was trimmed by 3 bases and J by 7 bases, leaving 16 bases between them. CDR3 length equals 15 residues. In germline, CDR1 is MDHEN, CDR2 SYDVKM. This clonotype originated in a woman aged 25 to 45 in good health. V is TRBV28 and J is TRBJ1-5, with a possible D match to TRBD1 (5 bases). The sample consisted of naive CD4+ T cells sorted from blood. Regarding subset: CD45RA+ positively selected. The CDR3 reads CASSFEGRLNQPQHF. The CDR3 DNA reads TGTGCCAGCAGTTTTGAGGGGCGCTTAAACCAGCCCCAGCATTTT.